What follows are 17 T cell receptor beta chains derived from one specimen sequenced in a study of vaccination and CD4 T cells after COVID-19. Which antigens these TCRs recognize remains unknown. CD4+ T cells that had been cultured provided DNA sequenced with the Oncomine TCR Beta short-read assay. TCRdb re-analysed the PCR reads in MiXCR, keeping a single row per CDR3 protein. The sample lists 20,000 to 25,000 distinct CDR3 sequences, under 45% occurring once. Treatment of the sample: roughly 10-day PBMC culture with coronavirus spike peptide pools or control peptides (ViraFEST assay). This specimen was CD4+ T cells from blood, cultured in vitro, taken before SARS-CoV-2 vaccination. All receptors come from a human donor who received a COVID-19 vaccine.

The chain employs TRBV10-1 and TRBJ2-7; D not certain. Trimming removed 4 bases at V and 5 bases at J, with 6 bases between. The CDR3 length is 11 residues. Germline lookup yields CDR1 WNHNN and CDR2 SYGVQD (reference sequence). CDR3: CASSGFHEQYF. The CDR3 DNA reads as TGCGCCAGCAGTGGTTTCCACGAGCAGTACTTC.

This rearrangement joins TRBV6-1 to TRBJ1-1; possibly TRBD1 for D (6 bases). The CDR3 has 18 residues. Trimming took off 7 bases at V and 0 bases at J, with 24 bases between the two ends. The germline V gene has CDR1 MNHNS and CDR2 SASEGT. For the CDR3, the DNA is TGTGCCAGCAACTTTTTAGGGGGAAGGGGATACATGAACACTGAAGCTTTCTTT. This sequence encodes CASNFLGGRGYMNTEAFF.

The V call is TRBV30, the J call TRBJ2-3, with D possibly being TRBD1 (6 bases). The CDR3 is 15 residues long. Germline V lookup: CDR1 GTSNPN, CDR2 SVGIG (reference sequence). V lost 1 base and J lost 2, with 13 bases in between. The DNA of the CDR3 is TGTGCCTGGAGTGGGGACACGCTCCACACAGATACGCAGTATTTT. It is translated as CAWSGDTLHTDTQYF. The whole variable domain, filled in from reference TRBV30 and TRBJ2-3, reads SQTIHQWPATLVQPVGSPLSLECTVEGTSNPNLYWYRQAAGRGLQLLFYSVGIGQISSEVPQNLSASRPQDRQFILSSKKLLLSDSGFYLCAWSGDTLHTDTQYFGPGTRLTVL.

V usage is TRBV21-1 and J usage is TRBJ2-2; no check of the table's D call, TRBD1, against the DNA was made. TRBV21-1 is a pseudogene locus. The CDR3 consists of 16 residues. The CDR3 region has the DNA TGTGCCAGCAGCAACGTACAGGGGGTTCGTAGCGGGGAGCTGTTTTTT. It translates to CASSNVQGVRSGELFF.

J is TRBJ1-6 and V is TRBV6-1, with unresolved D. V gave up 5 bases and J gave up 9 bases, with 11 bases separating them. Germline CDR1 and CDR2: MNHNS and SASEGT. CDR3 length equals 13 residues. CDR3 amino acids: CASSRGAGSPLHF. DNA of the CDR3: TGTGCCAGCAGTCGCGGTGCGGGTTCACCCCTCCACTTT.

This clonotype has a handful of counts. This chain uses TRBV7-9 with TRBJ2-2; D may be TRBD2 (5 bases). Trimming took off 5 bases at V and 4 bases at J, with 8 bases between the two ends. The CDR3 spans 13 residues. The germline gives CDR1 SEHNR, CDR2 FQNEAQ (reference sequence). The CDR3 loop reads CASSRTLTGELFF. The DNA for the CDR3 is TGTGCCAGCAGCCGGACTCTCACCGGGGAGCTGTTTTTT. The full variable domain, its missing parts supplied by reference TRBV7-9 and TRBJ2-2, is DTGVSQNPRHKITKRGQNVTFRCDPISEHNRLYWYRQTLGQGPEFLTYFQNEAQLEKSRLLSDRFSAERPKGSFSTLEIQRTEQGDSAMYLCASSRTLTGELFFGEGSRLTVL.

The chain couples TRBV5-4 to TRBJ1-6, with a possible D match to TRBD1 (6 bases). This CDR3 comprises 15 residues. Germline CDR1 reads SGHNT; CDR2 reads YYREEE (reference sequence). The V gene lost 2 bases and the J gene lost 7 bases, with 13 bases spanning the gap. CDR3 DNA: TGTGCCAGCAGCTTAAACAGGGATTGGAATTCACCCCTCCACTTT. Protein: CASSLNRDWNSPLHF.

This clonotype showed up just a few times. V and J are TRBV24-1 and TRBJ2-2; D is possibly TRBD2 (6 bases). The CDR3 contains 12 residues. The germline V and J ends were trimmed by 8 bases and 7 bases, with 10 bases remaining between them. The germline V gene encodes CDR1 KGHDR and CDR2 SFDVKD. The CDR3 protein is CATTSGHGELFF. The CDR3 DNA reads TGTGCCACCACGAGCGGGCACGGGGAGCTGTTTTTT.

In this sample, this clonotype turned up a few times. This sequence joins TRBV20-1 and TRBJ1-1; a weak D match, TRBD1 (6 bases). CDR3 size: 14 residues. V was trimmed by 0 bases and J by 0 bases, leaving 8 bases between them. The germline CDR1 and CDR2 sequences are DFQATT and SNEGSKA (reference sequence). CDR3 coding DNA: TGCAGTGCTAGAGATTGGACAGTGAACACTGAAGCTTTCTTT. As protein: CSARDWTVNTEAFF.

This sequence joins TRBV5-6 and TRBJ2-3, with 14 bases matching TRBD2. The CDR3 extends over 17 amino acids. J lost 1 base, V lost 4 bases, and 5 bases had no gene match. Germline CDR1 SGHDT, CDR2 YYEEEE. The CDR3 coding sequence is TGTGCCAGCAGCCTACGGACTAGCGGGGGGCGCACAGATACGCAGTATTTT. Translation gives CASSLRTSGGRTDTQYF.

This clonotype was seen more than once but under ten times. The V call is TRBV2, the J call TRBJ1-4; 7 nucleotides line up with TRBD1. The ends lost 6 bases at V and 5 bases at J; junction bases unmatched: 3. CDR1 and CDR2 (germline): SNHLY, FYNNEI. This CDR3 has 13 residues. The CDR3 loop is CASRGGGNEKLFF. CDR3 in DNA: TGTGCCAGCAGGGGAGGGGGCAATGAAAAACTGTTTTTT.

The chain joins TRBV30 to TRBJ2-1; D not certain. Germline values: CDR1 GTSNPN, CDR2 SVGIG (reference sequence). The CDR3 is 14 amino acids. V shed 3 bases and J shed 4 bases, with 13 bases lying between them. The CDR3 DNA follows: TGTGCCTGGAGGCTACAAGGGCCTTACAATGAGCAGTTCTTC. Protein product: CAWRLQGPYNEQFF.

This clonotype was counted a few times. This chain joins TRBV5-1 and TRBJ1-5; D gene uncertain. This CDR3 region has 13 residues. Germline loops: CDR1 SGHRS, CDR2 YFSETQ. With 0 bases removed from V and 4 bases from J, the gap between germline ends came to 5 bases. CDR3 in DNA: TGCGCCAGCAGCTTGGACCCGAATCAGCCCCAGCATTTT. Protein sequence: CASSLDPNQPQHF. Using reference TRBV5-1 and TRBJ1-5 for the parts outside the CDR3, the full variable domain is KAGVTQTPRYLIKTRGQQVTLSCSPISGHRSVSWYQQTPGQGLQFLFEYFSETQRNKGNFPGRFSGRQFSNSRSEMNVSTLELGDSALYLCASSLDPNQPQHFGDGTRLSIL.

CDR3 loop: CSARDLGQGADTQYF. CDR3 in DNA: TGCAGTGCTAGAGATCTAGGACAGGGGGCAGATACGCAGTATTTT. The rearrangement joins TRBV20-1 to TRBJ2-3; 10 bases map to TRBD1. This CDR3 is built from 15 residues. With V trimmed by 0 bases and J by 4 bases, 4 bases remained unmatched. Germline values: CDR1 DFQATT, CDR2 SNEGSKA (reference sequence).

Only a few counts were recorded for this clonotype. The chain uses TRBV11-3 and TRBJ1-2; D gene unclear. The germline V gene encodes CDR1 SGHNT and CDR2 YENEEA. The V end lost 2 bases, the J end lost 2 bases, and 9 bases lay between the germline ends. The CDR3 loop spans 14 amino acids. The CDR3 is CASSLTAANYGYTF. The CDR3 bases are TGTGCCAGCAGCTTAACAGCCGCCAACTATGGCTACACCTTC.

This clonotype has only a few counts. The chain carries TRBV7-2 and TRBJ1-5; D uncertain. The CDR3 runs 17 residues. The germline V gene encodes CDR1 SGHTA and CDR2 FQGNSA. V was pared by 1 base and J by 6 bases, with 19 bases between. The CDR3 spells CASSLVEAWKGGQPQHF. The CDR3 nucleotides are TGTGCCAGCAGCTTAGTTGAGGCTTGGAAGGGTGGTCAGCCCCAGCATTTT. Filled out from reference TRBV7-2 and TRBJ1-5, the complete variable domain reads GAGVSQSPSNKVTEKGKDVELRCDPISGHTALYWYRQSLGQGLEFLIYFQGNSAPDKSGLPSDRFSAERTGGSVSTLTIQRTQQEDSAVYLCASSLVEAWKGGQPQHFGDGTRLSIL.

The V and J genes are TRBV11-3 and TRBJ2-3; maybe TRBD2 (5 bases). Germline V gene sequence: CDR1 SGHNT, CDR2 YENEEA. V lost 5 bases and J lost 9, with 24 bases in between. CDR3 length: 16 amino acids. In DNA form, the CDR3 reads TGTGCCAGCAGCCAGGAGTGGGCCACCACCCCGGGGACGCAGTATTTT. Its translation is CASSQEWATTPGTQYF.